These T cell receptor beta chains were read from a single sample in a study of control samples from healthy donors and cancer patients. Some clones are missing from TCRdb's copy, which holds only in-frame ones; the method was immunoSEQ multiplex PCR. Of 60,000 to 75,000 clones listed, roughly 87% are singletons. The sample was PBMCs. The source is a man aged 60 to 69 with colorectal cancer. CDR3s include the opening cysteine and the closing phenylalanine or tryptophan. A D gene is named only where the DNA matches it firmly. A row's size may be missing; if present it is once, few, many or a size class.

CDR3 protein: CASSTSGGTEAFF
CDR3 DNA: TGTGCCAGCAGCACGTCAGGGGGTACTGAAGCTTTCTTT
J gene: TRBJ1-1
V gene: TRBV5-6
clone size: .
D gene: TRBD1

CDR3 protein: CASSNRGGNTEAFF
CDR3 DNA: TGTGCCAGCAGCAACAGGGGAGGGAACACTGAAGCTTTCTTT
J gene: TRBJ1-1
V gene: TRBV7-9
clone size: .
D gene: TRBD1

CDR3 protein: CASSPKDRGTYEQYF
CDR3 DNA: TGCGCCAGCAGCCCCAAAGACAGGGGAACCTACGAGCAGTACTTC
J gene: TRBJ2-7
V gene: TRBV4-1
clone size: .
D gene: TRBD1

CDR3 protein: CASKGLAGYNEQFF
CDR3 DNA: TGTGCCAGCAAGGGGCTAGCGGGGTACAATGAGCAGTTCTTC
J gene: TRBJ2-1
V gene: TRBV11-2
clone size: .
D gene: TRBD2

CDR3 protein: CASRHREGGIVNTEAFF
CDR3 DNA: TGCGCCAGCAGGCACAGGGAAGGGGGCATTGTGAACACTGAAGCTTTCTTT
J gene: TRBJ1-1
V gene: TRBV5-1
clone size: once
D gene: TRBD1

CDR3 protein: CASSKARNTGELFF
CDR3 DNA: TGTGCCAGCAGCAAAGCCCGAAACACCGGGGAGCTGTTTTTT
J gene: TRBJ2-2
V gene: TRBV21-1
clone size: .
D gene: .

CDR3 protein: CATSDGYSNQPQHF
CDR3 DNA: TGTGCCACCTCGGACGGTTATAGCAATCAGCCCCAGCATTTT
J gene: TRBJ1-5
V gene: TRBV10-3
clone size: few
D gene: .

CDR3 protein: CATSVLGTANTGELFF
CDR3 DNA: TGTGCCACCAGTGTGCTCGGGACAGCGAACACCGGGGAGCTGTTTTTT
J gene: TRBJ2-2
V gene: TRBV24-1
clone size: .
D gene: TRBD1

CDR3 protein: CSASRLDNEQFF
CDR3 DNA: TGCAGTGCTAGTCGGCTGGACAATGAGCAGTTCTTC
J gene: TRBJ2-1
V gene: TRBV20-1
clone size: .
D gene: .

CDR3 protein: CASSLSPSAGGELFF
CDR3 DNA: TGTGCCAGCAGCTTAAGCCCTAGCGCCGGCGGGGAGCTGTTTTTT
J gene: TRBJ2-2
V gene: TRBV7-3
clone size: .
D gene: .

CDR3 protein: CASSGWGRTEAFF
CDR3 DNA: TGTGCCAGCAGTGGTTGGGGGCGAACTGAAGCTTTCTTT
J gene: TRBJ1-1
V gene: TRBV27
clone size: .
D gene: .

CDR3 protein: CASSPDRGNEKLFF
CDR3 DNA: TGTGCCAGCTCACCGGACAGGGGTAATGAAAAACTGTTTTTT
J gene: TRBJ1-4
V gene: TRBV18
clone size: .
D gene: TRBD1

CDR3 protein: CASSQGPGTLGTQYF
CDR3 DNA: TGCGCCAGCAGCCAAGGCCCCGGGACCTTGGGGACCCAGTACTTC
J gene: TRBJ2-5
V gene: TRBV4-1
clone size: once
D gene: .

CDR3 protein: CASSLDSGDEQYF
CDR3 DNA: TGCGCCAGCAGCTTGGATTCCGGGGACGAGCAGTACTTC
J gene: TRBJ2-7
V gene: TRBV5-1
clone size: .
D gene: .

CDR3 protein: CATSRDPRADTIYF
CDR3 DNA: TGTGCCACCAGCAGAGATCCCAGGGCGGACACCATATATTTT
J gene: TRBJ1-3
V gene: TRBV15
clone size: .
D gene: .

CDR3 protein: CASSYTGTGGRYEQYF
CDR3 DNA: TGTGCCAGCAGCTATACCGGGACAGGGGGTCGCTACGAGCAGTACTTC
J gene: TRBJ2-7
V gene: TRBV7-9
clone size: .
D gene: TRBD1

CDR3 protein: CASSPLGSRQSQETQYF
CDR3 DNA: TGTGCCAGCTCACCACTTGGAAGCCGGCAGTCCCAAGAGACCCAGTACTTC
J gene: TRBJ2-5
V gene: TRBV18
clone size: few
D gene: .

CDR3 protein: CASSVDGPNQPQHF
CDR3 DNA: TGTGCCAGCAGTGTCGACGGACCTAATCAGCCCCAGCATTTT
J gene: TRBJ1-5
V gene: TRBV2
clone size: few
D gene: .

CDR3 protein: CASSDPGTYTGELFF
CDR3 DNA: TGCGCCAGCAGCGATCCCGGGACATACACCGGGGAGCTGTTTTTT
J gene: TRBJ2-2
V gene: TRBV5-1
clone size: .
D gene: .

CDR3 protein: CASSSSHSPLHF
CDR3 DNA: TGTGCCAGCTCATCATCCCATTCACCCCTCCACTTT
J gene: TRBJ1-6
V gene: TRBV18
clone size: .
D gene: .

CDR3 protein: CASRGPPASPLHF
CDR3 DNA: TGTGCCAGCAGGGGACCGCCCGCTTCACCCCTCCACTTT
J gene: TRBJ1-6
V gene: TRBV12-3/TRBV12-4
clone size: .
D gene: .

CDR3 protein: CASSQELNNEQFF
CDR3 DNA: TGTGCCAGCAGCCAGGAACTGAACAATGAGCAGTTCTTC
J gene: TRBJ2-1
V gene: TRBV5-4
clone size: .
D gene: .

CDR3 protein: CASSPPNQRHTGELFF
CDR3 DNA: TGTGCCAGCAGCCCTCCTAATCAGCGGCACACCGGGGAGCTGTTTTTT
J gene: TRBJ2-2
V gene: TRBV3-1/TRBV3-2
clone size: .
D gene: .

CDR3 protein: CSVEDPFVDEQFF
CDR3 DNA: TGCAGCGTTGAAGACCCCTTCGTCGATGAGCAGTTCTTC
J gene: TRBJ2-1
V gene: TRBV29-1
clone size: .
D gene: .

CDR3 protein: CASSPGQGAAEQFF
CDR3 DNA: TGTGCCAGCTCCCCCGGTCAGGGGGCGGCTGAGCAGTTCTTC
J gene: TRBJ2-1
V gene: TRBV18
clone size: .
D gene: TRBD1

CDR3 protein: CASTPYVVYGYTF
CDR3 DNA: TGTGCCAGCACCCCCTATGTTGTCTATGGCTACACCTTC
J gene: TRBJ1-2
V gene: TRBV28
clone size: .
D gene: .

CDR3 protein: CAGRIGLGEQYF
CDR3 DNA: TGTGCCGGACGGATCGGATTGGGGGAGCAGTACTTC
J gene: TRBJ2-7
V gene: TRBV30
clone size: .
D gene: .

CDR3 protein: CASSVEGGGAGTDTQYF
CDR3 DNA: TGTGCCAGCAGCGTAGAGGGCGGGGGGGCAGGCACAGATACGCAGTATTTT
J gene: TRBJ2-3
V gene: TRBV9
clone size: .
D gene: TRBD2

CDR3 protein: CASSLGGTRQETQYF
CDR3 DNA: TGTGCCAGCAGCTTGGGCGGGACTCGGCAAGAGACCCAGTACTTC
J gene: TRBJ2-5
V gene: TRBV7-3
clone size: .
D gene: .

CDR3 protein: CSVEIRSAANYGYTF
CDR3 DNA: TGCAGCGTTGAAATAAGGAGCGCGGCTAACTATGGCTACACCTTC
J gene: TRBJ1-2
V gene: TRBV29-1
clone size: .
D gene: .

CDR3 protein: CASSPLGGTQNTEAFF
CDR3 DNA: TGTGCCAGCAGCCCCCTGGGGGGCACTCAGAACACTGAAGCTTTCTTT
J gene: TRBJ1-1
V gene: TRBV14
clone size: .
D gene: .

CDR3 protein: CASSLAGLQETQYF
CDR3 DNA: TGTGCCAGCTCCCTAGCGGGACTCCAAGAGACCCAGTACTTC
J gene: TRBJ2-5
V gene: TRBV18
clone size: .
D gene: TRBD2

CDR3 protein: CASSLSWAIEQFF
CDR3 DNA: TGTGCCAGCAGTTTGTCTTGGGCGATTGAGCAGTTCTTC
J gene: TRBJ2-1
V gene: TRBV5-6
clone size: .
D gene: .

CDR3 protein: CASNLRVAQETQYF
CDR3 DNA: TGTGCCAGCAACCTAAGGGTGGCCCAAGAGACCCAGTACTTC
J gene: TRBJ2-5
V gene: TRBV2
clone size: .
D gene: .

CDR3 protein: CASTQVGQNEKLFF
CDR3 DNA: TGTGCCAGCACTCAGGTGGGTCAAAATGAAAAACTGTTTTTT
J gene: TRBJ1-4
V gene: TRBV6-7
clone size: .
D gene: .

CDR3 protein: CASSSQNTGELFF
CDR3 DNA: TGTGCCAGCAGTTCACAGAACACCGGGGAGCTGTTTTTT
J gene: TRBJ2-2
V gene: TRBV12-3/TRBV12-4
clone size: once
D gene: .

CDR3 protein: CASSGTVLAKNIQYF
CDR3 DNA: TGTGCCAGCAGTGGGACAGTGCTAGCCAAAAACATTCAGTACTTC
J gene: TRBJ2-4
V gene: TRBV2
clone size: .
D gene: .

CDR3 protein: CASTIPRRGVSYEQYF
CDR3 DNA: TGTGCCAGCACTATACCTAGGAGGGGTGTTTCCTACGAGCAGTACTTC
J gene: TRBJ2-7
V gene: TRBV11-2
clone size: .
D gene: .

CDR3 protein: CASSLRGGTSGRNLYEQYF
CDR3 DNA: TGTGCCAGCAGCTTAAGGGGGGGGACTAGCGGGCGTAACCTCTACGAGCAGTACTTC
J gene: TRBJ2-7
V gene: TRBV11-3
clone size: .
D gene: TRBD2

CDR3 protein: CASSESWGNEQFF
CDR3 DNA: TGCGCCAGCAGTGAGTCGTGGGGGAATGAGCAGTTCTTC
J gene: TRBJ2-1
V gene: TRBV10-1
clone size: .
D gene: .

CDR3 protein: CASSTPDRPHGYTF
CDR3 DNA: TGTGCCAGCAGTACCCCCGACAGGCCTCATGGCTACACCTTC
J gene: TRBJ1-2
V gene: TRBV28
clone size: .
D gene: .

CDR3 protein: CASRDSFAFF
CDR3 DNA: TGTGCCAGCAGGGACAGTTTCGCTTTCTTT
J gene: TRBJ1-1
V gene: TRBV6-5
clone size: once
D gene: .

CDR3 protein: CAWSGRGASPLHF
CDR3 DNA: TGTGCCTGGAGTGGCAGGGGTGCTTCACCCCTCCACTTT
J gene: TRBJ1-6
V gene: TRBV30
clone size: .
D gene: .

CDR3 protein: CATSRDSHYGYTF
CDR3 DNA: TGTGCCACCAGCCGGGACAGTCACTATGGCTACACCTTC
J gene: TRBJ1-2
V gene: TRBV24-1
clone size: .
D gene: TRBD1

CDR3 protein: CASSIDGGATDTQYF
CDR3 DNA: TGTGCCAGTAGTATAGACGGCGGAGCCACAGATACGCAGTATTTT
J gene: TRBJ2-3
V gene: TRBV19
clone size: .
D gene: .

CDR3 protein: CASSFRMNTEAFF
CDR3 DNA: TGTGCCAGCAGTTTTAGAATGAACACTGAAGCTTTCTTT
J gene: TRBJ1-1
V gene: TRBV27
clone size: once
D gene: .

CDR3 protein: CSAIRDSPAFF
CDR3 DNA: TGCAGTGCTATCAGAGACTCCCCAGCTTTCTTT
J gene: TRBJ1-1
V gene: TRBV20-1
clone size: .
D gene: .

CDR3 protein: CASSLGGGGYTF
CDR3 DNA: TGCGCCAGCAGCTTGGGAGGAGGAGGCTACACCTTC
J gene: TRBJ1-2
V gene: TRBV5-1
clone size: .
D gene: .

CDR3 protein: CASSESSQPQHF
CDR3 DNA: TGTGCCAGCAGTGAAAGTAGTCAGCCCCAGCATTTT
J gene: TRBJ1-5
V gene: TRBV2
clone size: .
D gene: .

CDR3 protein: CASSFRGQGGAGANVLTF
CDR3 DNA: TGTGCCAGCAGCTTCCGTGGACAGGGAGGGGCTGGGGCCAACGTCCTGACTTTC
J gene: TRBJ2-6
V gene: TRBV5-8
clone size: .
D gene: .

CDR3 protein: CASSWEGINEKLFF
CDR3 DNA: TGTGCCAGCAGTTGGGAGGGGATAAATGAAAAACTGTTTTTT
J gene: TRBJ1-4
V gene: TRBV28
clone size: .
D gene: .

CDR3 protein: CASGDRGEKLFF
CDR3 DNA: TGTGCCAGCGGGGACAGGGGTGAAAAACTGTTTTTT
J gene: TRBJ1-4
V gene: TRBV6-5
clone size: .
D gene: TRBD1

CDR3 protein: CASSPGELEETQYF
CDR3 DNA: TGTGCCAGCAGCCCCGGGGAGCTCGAAGAGACCCAGTACTTC
J gene: TRBJ2-5
V gene: TRBV9
clone size: .
D gene: .

CDR3 protein: CATLGTARGGELFF
CDR3 DNA: TGTGCCACTTTAGGGACGGCTCGGGGCGGGGAGCTGTTTTTT
J gene: TRBJ2-2
V gene: TRBV6-5
clone size: .
D gene: .

CDR3 protein: CASSTRTGVNTEAFF
CDR3 DNA: TGTGCCAGCAGCACCCGGACAGGGGTGAACACTGAAGCTTTCTTT
J gene: TRBJ1-1
V gene: TRBV7-8
clone size: .
D gene: TRBD1

CDR3 protein: CASSLTGTDISPLHF
CDR3 DNA: TGTGCCAGCAGCTTAACGGGGACAGACATCTCACCCCTCCACTTT
J gene: TRBJ1-6
V gene: TRBV7-3
clone size: .
D gene: TRBD1

CDR3 protein: CASSLGGDNQPQHF
CDR3 DNA: TGCGCCAGCAGCTTGGGCGGCGACAATCAGCCCCAGCATTTT
J gene: TRBJ1-5
V gene: TRBV5-1
clone size: .
D gene: .

CDR3 protein: CASSLGWNTGELFF
CDR3 DNA: TGTGCCAGCAGTTTGGGCTGGAACACCGGGGAGCTGTTTTTT
J gene: TRBJ2-2
V gene: TRBV27
clone size: .
D gene: .

CDR3 protein: CASSVGQGWETQYF
CDR3 DNA: TGTGCCAGCAGCGTCGGACAGGGCTGGGAGACCCAGTACTTC
J gene: TRBJ2-5
V gene: TRBV9
clone size: .
D gene: TRBD1

CDR3 protein: CASSPRQGGYNEQFF
CDR3 DNA: TGTGCCAGCAGCCCTAGACAGGGGGGGTACAATGAGCAGTTCTTC
J gene: TRBJ2-1
V gene: TRBV9
clone size: .
D gene: TRBD1